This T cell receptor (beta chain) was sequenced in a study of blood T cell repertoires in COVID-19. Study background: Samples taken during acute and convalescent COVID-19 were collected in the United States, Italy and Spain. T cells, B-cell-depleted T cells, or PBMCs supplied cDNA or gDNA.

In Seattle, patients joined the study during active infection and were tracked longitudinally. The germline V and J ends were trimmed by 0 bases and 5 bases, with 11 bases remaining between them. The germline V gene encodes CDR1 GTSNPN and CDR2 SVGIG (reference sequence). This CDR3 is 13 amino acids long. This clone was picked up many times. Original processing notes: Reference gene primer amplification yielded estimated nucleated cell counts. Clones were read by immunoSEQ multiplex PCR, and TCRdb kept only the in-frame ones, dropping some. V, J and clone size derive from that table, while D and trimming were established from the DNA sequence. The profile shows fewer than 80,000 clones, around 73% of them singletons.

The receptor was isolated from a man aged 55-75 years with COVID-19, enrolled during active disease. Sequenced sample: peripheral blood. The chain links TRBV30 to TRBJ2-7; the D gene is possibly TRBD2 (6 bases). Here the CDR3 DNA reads TGTGCCTGGAGTGTCACTAGCAAAGACGAGCAGTACTTC. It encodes CAWSVTSKDEQYF. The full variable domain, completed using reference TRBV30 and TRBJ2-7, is SQTIHQWPATLVQPVGSPLSLECTVEGTSNPNLYWYRQAAGRGLQLLFYSVGIGQISSEVPQNLSASRPQDRQFILSSKKLLLSDSGFYLCAWSVTSKDEQYFGPGTRLTVT.